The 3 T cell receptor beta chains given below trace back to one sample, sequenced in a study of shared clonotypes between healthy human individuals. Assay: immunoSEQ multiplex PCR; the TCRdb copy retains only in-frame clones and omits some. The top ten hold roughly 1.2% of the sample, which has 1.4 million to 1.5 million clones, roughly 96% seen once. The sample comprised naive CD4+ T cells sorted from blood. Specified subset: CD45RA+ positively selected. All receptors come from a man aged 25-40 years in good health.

The CDR3 region is CASIGGWGTEAFF. The DNA of the CDR3 is TGTGCCAGCATCGGGGGCTGGGGCACTGAAGCTTTCTTT. The genes are TRBV28 and TRBJ1-1; a possible D gene is TRBD1 (6 bases). The length of the CDR3 is 13 residues. V was shortened by 7 bases and J by 4 bases, with 13 bases between the two germline ends. Looked up from germline, CDR1 is MDHEN and CDR2 is SYDVKM.

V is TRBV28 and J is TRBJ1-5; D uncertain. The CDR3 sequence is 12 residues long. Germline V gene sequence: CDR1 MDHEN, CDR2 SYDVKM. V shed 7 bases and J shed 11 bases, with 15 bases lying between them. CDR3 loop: CASMPGFRAQHF. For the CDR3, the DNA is TGTGCCAGCATGCCAGGCTTCCGTGCCCAGCATTTT.

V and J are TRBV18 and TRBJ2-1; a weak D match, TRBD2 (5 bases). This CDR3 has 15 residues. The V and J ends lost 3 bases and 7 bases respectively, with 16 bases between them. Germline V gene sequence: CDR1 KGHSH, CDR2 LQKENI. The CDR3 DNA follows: TGTGCCAGCTCACCGTCGGCTAGCCGAGAGAATGAGCAGTTCTTC. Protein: CASSPSASRENEQFF.